The source of this T cell receptor beta chain is a study of OX40 agonist ivuxolimab in advanced cancers. Study-wide results and limits: Dosing at 0.1 to 3.0 mg/kg was accompanied by clonal expansion of CD4+ and CD8+ blood T cells by week 6.

Comments on this clone: Its target is not known.

Trimming took off 3 bases at V and 5 bases at J, with 13 bases between the two ends. This CDR3 contains 14 residues. Germline lookup yields CDR1 SNHLY and CDR2 FYNNEI. Sequencing was performed with immunoSEQ multiplex PCR; in TCRdb, only in-frame clones are kept and a portion is missing. The table lists approximately 42,000 clones, 70% to 90% of them singletons. The sample was CD4+ or CD8+ T cells sorted from blood, taken in a trial of the OX40 agonist ivuxolimab. V gene TRBV2 combines with J gene TRBJ1-2; D is possibly TRBD1 (5 bases). This clonotype was sampled from an adult with an advanced solid tumor such as melanoma, head and neck, liver or kidney cancer. CDR3 sequence reads: CASSDADTYYGYTF. The CDR3 coding sequence is TGTGCCAGCAGTGATGCGGACACCTATTATGGCTACACCTTC.